Each of the 21 T cell receptor beta chains below was sequenced from the same sample in a study of cytomegalovirus exposure and HLA in healthy donors listed by TCRdb under 2017. The library was built by means of the immunoSEQ multiplex PCR assay. In TCRdb, the immuneACCESS table is reduced to in-frame sequences with V and J assigned. These tables do not hold every clone; where another copy was compared, an unresolved V gene accounts for under half, and the others remain unexplained. This sample is represented by some 170,000 clones; around nine tenths of them were singletons. 7.2% of the sample lies in the top ten. Specimen: PBMCs. These TCRs come from a man younger than 40 in good health and CMV-seropositive.

The chain couples TRBV5-1 to TRBJ1-1; D uncertain. In germline, CDR1 is SGHRS, CDR2 YFSETQ. CDR3 length equals 14 residues. V was trimmed by 0 bases and J by 1 base, leaving 7 bases between them. CDR3 sequence (DNA): TGCGCCAGCAGCTTGGGGCCGGCGAACACTGAAGCTTTCTTT. Its protein is CASSLGPANTEAFF.

The rearrangement joins TRBV7-2 to TRBJ2-4; TRBD2 matches at 8 bases. The germline V gene has CDR1 SGHTA and CDR2 FQGNSA. This CDR3 is built from 17 residues. Trimming at V came to 2 bases and at J to 0 bases, leaving 6 bases not matched to a gene. The CDR3 region is CASSLLGGALAKNIQYF. CDR3 coding DNA: TGTGCCAGCAGCTTACTCGGGGGGGCCTTAGCCAAAAACATTCAGTACTTC.

The chain is built from TRBV5-6 and TRBJ2-7; 9 nucleotides match TRBD1. Germline CDR1 SGHDT, CDR2 YYEEEE. This CDR3 region has 14 residues. The trim removed 4 bases at V and 7 bases at J, leaving 9 bases unmatched. The CDR3 is CASSQGQGSREQYF. In DNA form, the CDR3 reads TGTGCCAGCAGCCAGGGACAGGGATCGAGGGAGCAGTACTTC.

For the CDR3, the DNA is TGTGCCAGCAGCATCGGACAGGGGGATCAGCCCCAGCATTTT. Residues: CASSIGQGDQPQHF. V is TRBV9 and J is TRBJ1-5; 10 bases agree with TRBD1. Germline assignment: CDR1 SGDLS and CDR2 YYNGEE. J gave up 5 bases and V 4 bases, and 3 bases lay outside the gene matches. The CDR3 is made up of 14 amino acids.

The chain is built from TRBV30 and TRBJ2-3, with TRBD2 matching 15 bases. Per germline, CDR1 GTSNPN and CDR2 SVGIG (reference sequence). Trimming removed 3 bases from V and 4 bases from J; junction bases left unmatched: 5. The CDR3 consists of 16 residues. Here the CDR3 DNA reads TGTGCCTGGAGCCTCGGACTAGCGGGGGGGCCAGATACGCAGTATTTT. It yields the protein CAWSLGLAGGPDTQYF.

The chain recombines TRBV5-1 with TRBJ2-7; D is possibly TRBD2 (6 bases). Germline V gene lookup returns CDR1 SGHRS and CDR2 YFSETQ. There are 14 residues in the CDR3. Between the trimmed V and J ends, which lost 4 bases and 6 bases, there was a span of 17 bases. DNA for the CDR3: TGCGCCAGCAGCCCCCTTGGGGGGAGGAGCGAGCAGTACTTC. This gives the protein CASSPLGGRSEQYF.

The genes are TRBV5-1 and TRBJ2-7; D gene unclear. With 4 bases removed from V and 5 bases from J, the gap between germline ends came to 7 bases. This CDR3 has 11 amino acids. Germline CDR1 SGHRS, CDR2 YFSETQ. The CDR3 loop reads CASSALNEQYF. Here the CDR3 DNA reads TGCGCCAGCAGCGCCCTCAACGAGCAGTACTTC.

The chain links TRBV7-9 to TRBJ2-7, with 10 nucleotides matching TRBD1. The CDR3 runs 14 residues. V trimming: 1 base; J trimming: 6 bases; junction bases outside the gene matches: 3. CDR1 and CDR2 (germline): SEHNR, FQNEAQ (reference sequence). The CDR3 protein is CASSLVGTGAEQYF. As DNA, the CDR3 is TGTGCCAGCAGCTTAGTGGGGACAGGGGCCGAGCAGTACTTC.

The chain links TRBV30 to TRBJ2-3, with D perhaps matching TRBD2 (5 bases). V dropped 8 bases and J dropped 1 base, with 10 bases sitting between them. The CDR3 has 12 amino acids. Germline V gene lookup returns CDR1 GTSNPN and CDR2 SVGIG (reference sequence). The CDR3 loop is CARGWGTDTQYF. The CDR3 DNA reads as TGTGCCCGGGGTTGGGGCACAGATACGCAGTATTTT.

Only one count was recorded for this clone. The V gene is TRBV5-4, the J gene TRBJ1-4; weak D call: TRBD1 (5 bases). Germline lookup yields CDR1 SGHNT and CDR2 YYREEE (reference sequence). The CDR3 consists of 12 residues. Trimming took off 2 bases at V and 8 bases at J, with 7 bases between the two ends. CDR3 nucleotide sequence: TGTGCCAGCAGCTTTTACAGGGAAAAACTGTTTTTT. The encoded protein is CASSFYREKLFF.

The chain joins TRBV27 to TRBJ2-2, with TRBD2 as a possible D gene (5 bases). Trimming left V 6 bases short and J 4 bases short, with 15 bases between. CDR3 length equals 15 residues. Germline V gene lookup returns CDR1 MNHEY and CDR2 SMNVEV (reference sequence). In DNA, the CDR3 is TGTGCCAGCAGGCGCTGGACTGCGAGCACCGGGGAGCTGTTTTTT. This translates into CASRRWTASTGELFF.

The CDR3 DNA sequence: TGCGCCAGCAGCTTGAGGTCTCAGGCCGAAAAACTGTTTTTT. Translated, it gives CASSLRSQAEKLFF. The V call is TRBV5-1, the J call TRBJ1-4; D not resolved. Trimming removed 1 base from V and 8 bases from J, with 12 bases in between. CDR3 length equals 14 residues. Germline CDR1 and CDR2: SGHRS and YFSETQ.

The genes are TRBV29-1 and TRBJ2-7; a possible D gene is TRBD1 (6 bases). This CDR3 is built from 13 residues. Trimming pared 1 base from V and 3 bases from J, leaving 10 bases between. Germline CDR1 and CDR2: SQVTM and ANQGSEA. CDR3 sequence reads: CSVEGTGFYEQYF. The DNA of the CDR3 is TGCAGCGTTGAAGGTACAGGGTTCTACGAGCAGTACTTC.

This clone was counted once. The chain has TRBV5-1 and TRBJ1-2; 7 bases are shared with TRBD1. The length of the CDR3 is 18 residues. CDR1 and CDR2 (germline): SGHRS, YFSETQ. V gave up 0 bases and J gave up 2 bases; unmatched junction bases: 13. CDR3 in amino acids: CASSLAWDSEGVNYGYTF. CDR3 bases: TGCGCCAGCAGCTTGGCCTGGGACAGTGAAGGCGTGAACTATGGCTACACCTTC.

CDR3 amino acids: CASTRLAGRIEQYF. As DNA, the CDR3 is TGTGCCAGCACGCGACTAGCGGGAAGGATCGAGCAGTACTTC. The chain carries TRBV2 and TRBJ2-7, with TRBD2 matching 11 bases. The length of the CDR3 is 14 residues. J gave up 6 bases and V 7 bases, and 8 bases lay outside the gene matches. Germline CDR1 reads SNHLY; CDR2 reads FYNNEI.

This clone was observed a single time. The chain links TRBV28 to TRBJ2-7; D not resolved. This CDR3 is 12 amino acids long. The germline V gene has CDR1 MDHEN and CDR2 SYDVKM. Trimming left V 2 bases short and J 6 bases short, with 8 bases between. The CDR3 DNA is TGTGCCAGCAGTTTAGCTCCTCGCGAGCAGTACTTC. Translation: CASSLAPREQYF. The whole variable domain, filled in from reference TRBV28 and TRBJ2-7, reads DVKVTQSSRYLVKRTGEKVFLECVQDMDHENMFWYRQDPGLGLRLIYFSYDVKMKEKGDIPEGYSVSREKKERFSLILESASTNQTSMYLCASSLAPREQYFGPGTRLTVT.

The chain recombines TRBV11-3 with TRBJ1-2, with D possibly being TRBD1 (6 bases). Germline V gives CDR1 SGHNT, CDR2 YENEEA. The CDR3 sequence is 15 residues long. Trimming stripped 1 base from V and 8 bases from J, with 17 bases between. This CDR3 is CASSLGDTGIKGYTF. In nucleotides, the CDR3 is TGTGCCAGCAGCTTAGGTGACACAGGGATTAAGGGCTACACCTTC.

The CDR3 reads CAIGVRETQYF. CDR3 bases: TGTGCCATAGGGGTGAGAGAGACCCAGTACTTC. V and J are TRBV27 and TRBJ2-5; D possibly corresponds to TRBD1 (5 bases). Trimming shortened V by 10 bases and J by 4 bases, and 10 bases separated the two germline ends. Germline-derived CDR1 and CDR2 are MNHEY and SMNVEV (reference sequence). The CDR3 covers 11 residues.

CDR3 loop: CASSVFAGGRVTGELFF. For the CDR3, the DNA is TGCGCCAGCAGCGTCTTCGCGGGAGGGCGGGTCACCGGGGAGCTGTTTTTT. This chain uses TRBV5-1 with TRBJ2-2; 9 nucleotides match TRBD2. Germline lookup yields CDR1 SGHRS and CDR2 YFSETQ. This CDR3 is built from 17 residues. The J segment lost 4 bases and the V segment lost 4 bases, leaving 11 bases of the junction unmatched.

The genes are TRBV7-9 and TRBJ2-2, with 9 bases fitting TRBD1. This CDR3 contains 15 residues. Germline CDR1 and CDR2: SEHNR and FQNEAQ (reference sequence). V lost 10 bases to trimming and J lost 5 bases; unmatched junction nucleotides: 11. The CDR3: CATKWGTGNTGELFF. CDR3 DNA sequence: TGTGCCACCAAGTGGGGGACAGGGAATACCGGGGAGCTGTTTTTT.

This chain links TRBV9 with TRBJ2-3; 7 bases fit TRBD2. After removal of 5 bases from V and 2 bases from J, the junction contained 8 bases not matched to a gene. The CDR3 totals 15 residues. CDR1 SGDLS and CDR2 YYNGEE come from the germline V gene. The CDR3 region is CASSASGNPTDTQYF. DNA of the CDR3: TGTGCCAGCAGTGCTAGCGGAAACCCCACAGATACGCAGTATTTT.